This T cell receptor beta chain was documented in a study of T-cell memory formation after mild COVID-19. Whole-study context: In these data, TCR clusters were largely donor specific.

As regards this clonotype: As yet, its antigen is unknown.

TCR alpha and TCR beta cDNA libraries with sample barcodes and UMIs came from 5'RACE using constant-segment primers. In TCRdb, the 5' RACE reads were re-called with MiXCR into one record per CDR3 protein. The data contain more than 400,000 distinct CDR3 sequences, 15% to 20% of them singletons. Notes on the study in general: That cross-reactive memory joined was suggested by some responding clones appearing in pre-infection memory.

V lost 1 base and J lost 12; bases outside the gene matches: 4. The CDR3 loop spans 13 amino acids. Per germline, CDR1 LGHDT and CDR2 YNNKEL (reference sequence). V and J are TRBV3-1 and TRBJ1-5; TRBD1 agrees at 9 bases. The receptor's source is an adult woman who had mild COVID-19 (a few samples of this study predate the infection). Cell type and time point are not known. Input material: PBMCs or a T cell subset sorted from them (not recorded which). In DNA, the CDR3 is TGTGCCAGCAGCCAAGTGGGGACAGGGCTCCAGCATTTT. Protein sequence: CASSQVGTGLQHF.